The sequence of this T cell receptor beta chain was determined in a study of blood T cell repertoires in COVID-19. The overall study: Whether acute or convalescent, the COVID-19 samples came from the United States, Italy and Spain. The cDNA or gDNA used as material had been derived from T cells, B-cell-depleted T cells, or PBMCs.

As handled by the study authors: From reference gene primer amplification, estimates of nucleated cell counts were derived. Data came from immunoSEQ multiplex PCR; TCRdb stores just in-frame clones and leaves some out. For V, J and clone size, that table is used; D and trimming come from the DNA. Among about 150,000 clones listed, about 90% were seen once. Trimming took 2 bases from V and 1 from J; bases not matched to a gene: 7. The CDR3 contains 17 residues. CDR1 SGHTA and CDR2 FQGNSA come from the germline V gene. The rearrangement joins TRBV7-2 to TRBJ2-5; 10 bases align to TRBD2. The TCR was taken from a middle-aged man who had recovered from COVID-19. Sequencing used peripheral blood. CDR3 loop: CASSLIGSGGSQETQYF. CDR3 DNA sequence: TGTGCCAGCAGCTTAATCGGTAGCGGGGGGTCCCAAGAGACCCAGTACTTC. Together with reference TRBV7-2 and TRBJ2-5, the CDR3 gives the full variable domain: GAGVSQSPSNKVTEKGKDVELRCDPISGHTALYWYRQSLGQGLEFLIYFQGNSAPDKSGLPSDRFSAERTGGSVSTLTIQRTQQEDSAVYLCASSLIGSGGSQETQYFGPGTRLLVL.